This entry features one T cell receptor (beta chain) sequence. This specimen belongs to a study of T cell changes during pregnancy in multiple sclerosis. Profiling relied on immunoSEQ multiplex PCR, and the TCRdb table lists in-frame clones only, not all of them. Of around 50,000 clones detected, 93% appear once; the ten largest clones hold approximately 3.8%. Germline CDR1 and CDR2: LGHNA and YNFKEQ. With V trimmed by 3 bases and J by 0 bases, 7 bases remained unmatched. The CDR3 is 17 amino acids. This specimen was CD8+ T cells from peripheral blood mononuclear cells, taken in the second trimester of pregnancy. The TCR comes from a female donor with multiple sclerosis, enrolled in a pregnancy study. This sequence joins TRBV4-2 and TRBJ2-1; 8 bases are shared with TRBD1. DNA for the CDR3: TGTGCCAGCAGCCAGGACAGGGAACGAAGCTCCTACAATGAGCAGTTCTTC. Translating it yields CASSQDRERSSYNEQFF.